The 32 T cell receptor beta chains reported below all come from one sample, sequenced in a study of OX40 agonist ivuxolimab in advanced cancers. The assay was immunoSEQ multiplex PCR, and TCRdb's table has in-frame clones only and misses some. The sample records 76,000 or so clones, roughly 85% being singletons. Sequencing used CD4+ or CD8+ T cells sorted from blood, obtained in a trial of the OX40 agonist ivuxolimab. The origin of the receptors is an adult with an advanced solid tumor such as melanoma, head and neck, liver or kidney cancer.

The chain is built from TRBV11-2 and TRBJ2-4; D unclear. Per germline, CDR1 SGHAT and CDR2 FQNNGV. Trimming left V 4 bases short and J 6 bases short, with 16 bases between. The CDR3 covers 15 residues. The DNA of the CDR3 is TGTGCCAGCAGCTCGTTATTTACCGGAACAAACATTCAGTACTTC. It encodes CASSSLFTGTNIQYF.

The chain joins TRBV7-5 to TRBJ1-3. TRBV7-5 is assigned pseudogene status. CDR3 size: 13 residues. CDR3 loop: CARSKRTGNTIYF. In DNA, the CDR3 is TGTGCCAGAAGCAAGCGGACAGGAAACACCATATATTTT.

The chain recombines TRBV7-2 with TRBJ1-4; D is unclear. V lost 3 bases, J lost 0 bases, and 5 bases lay in between. The CDR3 is 14 amino acids. Looked up from germline, CDR1 is SGHTA and CDR2 is FQGNSA. As DNA, the CDR3 is TGTGCCAGCAGCTTGAGCTCAACTAATGAAAAACTGTTTTTT. Its translation: CASSLSSTNEKLFF.

V is TRBV29-1 and J is TRBJ1-2; maybe TRBD1 (5 bases). Germline V lookup: CDR1 SQVTM, CDR2 ANQGSEA. Trimming removed 6 bases at V and 8 bases at J, with 22 bases between. The CDR3 is made up of 14 amino acids. This CDR3 reads CSVRERGETEGYTF. The CDR3 DNA is TGCAGCGTCAGGGAACGGGGTGAAACGGAAGGCTACACCTTC.

This chain connects TRBV5-6 to TRBJ2-7; no firm D call. The germline V gene has CDR1 SGHDT and CDR2 YYEEEE. V was shortened by 1 base and J by 7 bases, with 9 bases between the two germline ends. The CDR3 runs 12 residues. CDR3 DNA: TGTGCCAGCAGCTTGTGGTTGGGGGAGCAGTACTTC. This translates into CASSLWLGEQYF.

This chain connects TRBV6-6 to TRBJ1-1; 10 bases match TRBD1. CDR1 is MNHNY, CDR2 SVGAGI, per germline (reference sequence). The CDR3 extends over 15 amino acids. J gave up 0 bases and V 6 bases, and 4 bases lay outside the gene matches. The DNA of the CDR3 is TGTGCCAGCAGACCGGGACAGGGGTTGAACACTGAAGCTTTCTTT. It is translated as CASRPGQGLNTEAFF.

The chain couples TRBV18 to TRBJ1-5, with 8 bases aligning to TRBD1. Germline-derived CDR1 and CDR2 are KGHSH and LQKENI. Trimming at V came to 3 bases and at J to 2 bases, leaving 9 bases not matched to a gene. This CDR3 is 17 amino acids long. CDR3 DNA: TGTGCCAGCTCACCGACCTCCCCAGGGGGCGGCAATCAGCCCCAGCATTTT. Encoded protein: CASSPTSPGGGNQPQHF.

This chain connects TRBV9 to TRBJ2-7; D may be TRBD2 (6 bases). The CDR3 runs to 14 residues. Germline V gene data show CDR1 as SGDLS and CDR2 as YYNGEE. V lost 0 bases and J lost 2, with 9 bases in between. CDR3 bases: TGTGCCAGCAGCGTAGGCGGGACGGCCTACGAGCAGTACTTC. Translated, it gives CASSVGGTAYEQYF.

This clone was observed a handful of times. The chain combines TRBV18 with TRBJ2-7, with 9 bases identical to TRBD1. This CDR3 is built from 15 residues. With 2 bases clipped from V and 5 bases from J, the junction kept 7 bases outside the gene matches. The V gene's germline CDR1 is KGHSH and CDR2 LQKENI. CDR3 DNA: TGTGCCAGCTCACCAATGGGACAGGGCGGACACGAGCAGTACTTC. This codes for CASSPMGQGGHEQYF.

In this sample, this clone turned up once. This chain's CDR3 is CASSQESGAYYNEQFF. DNA for the CDR3: TGCGCCAGCAGCCAAGAGAGCGGGGCATACTACAATGAGCAGTTCTTC. The V and J genes are TRBV4-3 and TRBJ2-1; 7 nucleotides align to TRBD2. This CDR3 is 16 amino acids long. CDR1 LGHNA and CDR2 YSLEER come from the germline V gene. V lost 0 bases and J lost 3; bases outside the gene matches: 5.

Regarding this clone: The conserved phenylalanine or tryptophan is not found at the CDR3 terminus, so this likely reflects a read error. The limits of the CDR3 on the DNA are not certain, so only TCRdb's listed CDR3 is given. This chain links TRBV6-6 with TRBJ1-1. Per the germline V gene, CDR1 is MNHNY and CDR2 is SVGAGI (reference sequence). The CDR3 comprises 9 residues, both ends counted. CDR3 in amino acids: CASSYGTRA.

The gene calls are TRBV18 and TRBJ1-5; D not resolved. V gave up 3 bases and J gave up 0 bases, with 9 bases separating them. This CDR3 spans 15 amino acids. Germline V lookup: CDR1 KGHSH, CDR2 LQKENI. This CDR3 is CASSPSQISNQPQHF. CDR3 DNA sequence: TGTGCCAGCTCACCCTCACAGATTAGCAATCAGCCCCAGCATTTT.

This rearrangement joins TRBV7-2 to TRBJ2-3; no reliable D call. The CDR3 totals 18 residues. The ends were cut back, 1 base at V and 2 bases at J, with 19 bases in the middle. Germline values: CDR1 SGHTA, CDR2 FQGNSA. CDR3 sequence reads: CASSLGLVDSSFTDTQYF. CDR3 DNA: TGTGCCAGCAGCTTAGGATTGGTAGACTCTTCTTTCACAGATACGCAGTATTTT.

The rearrangement joins TRBV7-3 to TRBJ2-2; 7 bases fit TRBD2. V was clipped by 4 bases and J by 7 bases; unmatched bases: 6. The germline V gene has CDR1 SGHTA and CDR2 FQGTGA. The CDR3 runs to 14 residues. The CDR3 here is CASSSRGYGGELFF. The CDR3 DNA reads TGTGCCAGCAGCTCGCGGGGGTATGGCGGGGAGCTGTTTTTT.

The chain combines TRBV9 with TRBJ1-5; D ambiguous. Between the trimmed V and J ends, which lost 3 bases and 5 bases, there was a span of 9 bases. The CDR3 consists of 13 residues. CDR1 is SGDLS and CDR2 is YYNGEE in the germline V gene. The CDR3 loop reads CASSASGDQPQHF. The CDR3 bases are TGTGCCAGCAGCGCCTCGGGAGATCAGCCCCAGCATTTT. The full variable domain, rest sourced from reference TRBV9 and TRBJ1-5, is DSGVTQTPKHLITATGQRVTLRCSPRSGDLSVYWYQQSLDQGLQFLIQYYNGEERAKGNILERFSAQQFPDLHSELNLSSLELGDSALYFCASSASGDQPQHFGDGTRLSIL.

The J gene is TRBJ1-2, the V gene TRBV7-2, with 9 bases matching TRBD1. V lost 2 bases, J lost 7 bases, and 5 bases stayed unmatched. The CDR3 spans 14 residues. Per germline, CDR1 SGHTA and CDR2 FQGNSA. The CDR3 coding sequence is TGTGCCAGCAGCTTAACAGGGGGCGAAGGTGGCTACACCTTC. Translated: CASSLTGGEGGYTF. Filled out from reference TRBV7-2 and TRBJ1-2, the complete variable domain reads GAGVSQSPSNKVTEKGKDVELRCDPISGHTALYWYRQSLGQGLEFLIYFQGNSAPDKSGLPSDRFSAERTGGSVSTLTIQRTQQEDSAVYLCASSLTGGEGGYTFGSGTRLTVV.

The CDR3 DNA is TGTGCCTGGAGTGTACCGAGCTATGGCTACACCTTC. It specifies CAWSVPSYGYTF. The rearrangement links TRBV30 to TRBJ1-2; D is ambiguous. CDR3 length: 12 amino acids. V was pared by 0 bases and J by 4 bases, with 6 bases between. Germline V gene sequence: CDR1 GTSNPN, CDR2 SVGIG (reference sequence).

The chain employs TRBV7-8 and TRBJ2-5, with 8 bases fitting TRBD2. Germline V CDR1 and CDR2: SGHVS, FQNEAQ. The CDR3 is 16 residues long. V was clipped by 5 bases and J by 4 bases; unmatched bases: 12. CDR3 coding DNA: TGTGCCAGCAGCAAGCGGTCGGCGGGGGGTCGAGAGACCCAGTACTTC. Translation: CASSKRSAGGRETQYF.

The chain recombines TRBV18 with TRBJ1-3; D is perhaps TRBD1 (6 bases). Trimming shortened V by 3 bases and J by 4 bases, and 13 bases separated the two germline ends. CDR3 length: 15 residues. Germline assignment: CDR1 KGHSH and CDR2 LQKENI. The CDR3 spells CASSPTTGIGNTIYF. Here the CDR3 DNA reads TGTGCCAGCTCACCTACGACAGGTATCGGAAACACCATATATTTT.

This clone was seen more than once but under ten times. The rearrangement joins TRBV30 to TRBJ2-1; unclear D gene. This CDR3 has 13 residues. From germline, CDR1 is GTSNPN and CDR2 SVGIG (reference sequence). V was cut by 3 bases and J by 8 bases, with 14 bases left in between. The DNA of the CDR3 is TGTGCCTGGAGAATCCTCCCTGGCGATGAGCAGTTCTTC. It translates to CAWRILPGDEQFF.

The genes are TRBV7-3 and TRBJ2-7; a possible D gene is TRBD2 (5 bases). V was shortened by 1 base and J by 5 bases, with 15 bases between the two germline ends. The CDR3 runs 15 residues. CDR1 and CDR2 from the germline V gene are SGHTA and FQGTGA. Here the CDR3 DNA reads TGTGCCAGCAGCTTAAGCGGACTCCTCGGGGACGAGCAGTACTTC. It is translated as CASSLSGLLGDEQYF.

V gene TRBV19 combines with J gene TRBJ1-2; D gene unclear. The CDR3 consists of 13 residues. Germline assignment: CDR1 LNHDA and CDR2 SQIVND (reference sequence). V was cut by 2 bases and J by 8 bases, with 12 bases left in between. The CDR3 DNA sequence: TGTGCCAGTAGTATATCCGGGGTCGAAGGCTACACCTTC. This gives the protein CASSISGVEGYTF.

The V call is TRBV7-9, the J call TRBJ2-3, with D maybe TRBD2 (5 bases). Looked up from germline, CDR1 is SEHNR and CDR2 is FQNEAQ (reference sequence). Deletions cut 1 base from V and 6 bases from J, with 14 bases between. The CDR3 loop spans 15 amino acids. CDR3: CASSLGSITGDTQYF. The CDR3 DNA is TGTGCCAGCAGCTTAGGCTCCATTACGGGGGATACGCAGTATTTT.

The chain employs TRBV5-8 and TRBJ2-2; 7 bases line up with TRBD1. This CDR3 spans 15 amino acids. Germline V gene sequence: CDR1 SGHTS, CDR2 YDEGEE. With V trimmed by 3 bases and J by 2 bases, 4 bases remained unmatched. CDR3 sequence (DNA): TGTGCCAGCAGCTACCGGGACAGAAACACCGGGGAGCTGTTTTTT. This sequence encodes CASSYRDRNTGELFF.

This clone was counted a few times. V is TRBV27 and J is TRBJ1-2; possibly TRBD1 for D (6 bases). Looked up from germline, CDR1 is MNHEY and CDR2 is SMNVEV (reference sequence). V lost 2 bases and J 1 base, leaving 11 bases between the germline ends. This CDR3 is built from 15 residues. CDR3: CASSLGGGYNYGYTF. DNA for the CDR3: TGTGCCAGCAGTTTAGGGGGCGGTTATAACTATGGCTACACCTTC.

The chain recombines TRBV30 with TRBJ1-3; a weak D match, TRBD1 (5 bases). V lost 0 bases and J 0 bases, leaving 15 bases between the germline ends. The germline V gene has CDR1 GTSNPN and CDR2 SVGIG (reference sequence). The CDR3 consists of 17 residues. CDR3 in amino acids: CAWSVGVARRSGNTIYF. Here the CDR3 DNA reads TGTGCCTGGAGTGTAGGGGTCGCCAGACGCTCTGGAAACACCATATATTTT.

CDR3 sequence reads: CASSLTGLPADTQYF. DNA for the CDR3: TGTGCCAGCAGCTTAACGGGACTACCTGCAGATACGCAGTATTTT. V is TRBV7-3 and J is TRBJ2-3, with 7 bases matching TRBD2. CDR1 is SGHTA and CDR2 is FQGTGA in the germline V gene. Trimming cost V 0 bases and J 4 bases; bases outside gene matches: 4. CDR3 length equals 15 residues.

This chain uses TRBV19 with TRBJ2-1; TRBD1 agrees at 7 bases. The length of the CDR3 is 16 residues. Unmatched junction bases numbered 7, after V lost 5 bases and J lost 0 bases. CDR1 is LNHDA and CDR2 is SQIVND in the germline V gene (reference sequence). The CDR3 region has the DNA TGTGCCAGTAGTCTCGAAGGGGGCCGCTCCTACAATGAGCAGTTCTTC. It specifies CASSLEGGRSYNEQFF.

The chain uses TRBV6-1 and TRBJ2-5, with 13 bases that match TRBD2. The CDR3 sequence is 16 residues long. The germline V gene encodes CDR1 MNHNS and CDR2 SASEGT. The junction had 6 bases not matched to a gene; V was cut back by 4 bases and J by 4 bases. CDR3 nucleotides: TGTGCCAGCAGTGCCCAACTAGCGGGGGGGCCAGAGACCCAGTACTTC. Protein: CASSAQLAGGPETQYF.

The chain employs TRBV1 and TRBJ2-1. TRBV1 is flagged as a pseudogene. The CDR3 covers 12 residues. The CDR3 protein is CTSSGGPDEQFF. The CDR3 DNA sequence: TGCACCAGCAGTGGGGGGCCTGATGAGCAGTTCTTC.

The chain couples TRBV7-8 to TRBJ2-3; 7 bases agree with TRBD1. The V and J ends lost 1 base and 0 bases, in that order; junction bases with no gene match: 7. This CDR3 has 17 amino acids. The germline gives CDR1 SGHVS, CDR2 FQNEAQ. CDR3 DNA: TGTGCCAGCAGCTTAGGAAGGGGGCTGATGAGCACAGATACGCAGTATTTT. As protein: CASSLGRGLMSTDTQYF.

A few counts support this clone. V usage is TRBV10-3 and J usage is TRBJ2-5; TRBD2 might be the D (5 bases). The CDR3 covers 15 residues. Trimming left V 4 bases short and J 3 bases short, with 15 bases between. Germline V CDR1 and CDR2: ENHRY, SYGVKD. The chain's CDR3 is CAISGSASSEETQYF. In nucleotides, the CDR3 is TGTGCCATCAGTGGAAGTGCTAGCAGCGAAGAGACCCAGTACTTC.